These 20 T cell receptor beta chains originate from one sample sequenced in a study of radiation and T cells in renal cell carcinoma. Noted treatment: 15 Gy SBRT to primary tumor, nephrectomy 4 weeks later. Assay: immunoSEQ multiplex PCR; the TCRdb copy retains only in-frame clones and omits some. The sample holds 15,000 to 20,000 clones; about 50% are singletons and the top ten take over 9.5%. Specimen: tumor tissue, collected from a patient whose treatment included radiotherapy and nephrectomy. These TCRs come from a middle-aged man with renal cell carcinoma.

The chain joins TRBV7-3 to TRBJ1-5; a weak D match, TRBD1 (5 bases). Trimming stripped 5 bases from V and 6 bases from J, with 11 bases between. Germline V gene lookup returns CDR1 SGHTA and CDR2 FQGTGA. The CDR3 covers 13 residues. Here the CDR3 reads CASSQGVGQPQHF. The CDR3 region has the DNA TGTGCCAGCAGCCAAGGGGTCGGTCAGCCCCAGCATTTT.

The CDR3 spells CAWRREVVNEQFF. The DNA for the CDR3 is TGTGCCTGGAGAAGGGAGGTGGTCAATGAGCAGTTCTTC. The chain links TRBV30 to TRBJ2-1; D possibly corresponds to TRBD2 (6 bases). CDR3 length: 13 amino acids. Germline V gene lookup returns CDR1 GTSNPN and CDR2 SVGIG (reference sequence). V was trimmed by 3 bases and J by 6 bases, leaving 12 bases between them.

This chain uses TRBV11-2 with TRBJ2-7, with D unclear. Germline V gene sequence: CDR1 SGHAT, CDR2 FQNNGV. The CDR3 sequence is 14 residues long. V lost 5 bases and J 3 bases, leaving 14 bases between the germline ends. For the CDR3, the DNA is TGTGCCAGCAGCCTCGGTAGGTCGGGCTACGAGCAGTACTTC. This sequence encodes CASSLGRSGYEQYF.

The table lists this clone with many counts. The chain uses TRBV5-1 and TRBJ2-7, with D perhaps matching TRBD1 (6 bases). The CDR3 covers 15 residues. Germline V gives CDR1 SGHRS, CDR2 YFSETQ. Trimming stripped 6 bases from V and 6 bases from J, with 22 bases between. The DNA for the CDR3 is TGCGCCAGCACCCTAAACACCAGGGGCCGGGGCGAGCAGTACTTC. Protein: CASTLNTRGRGEQYF. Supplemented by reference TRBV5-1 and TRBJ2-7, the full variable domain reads KAGVTQTPRYLIKTRGQQVTLSCSPISGHRSVSWYQQTPGQGLQFLFEYFSETQRNKGNFPGRFSGRQFSNSRSEMNVSTLELGDSALYLCASTLNTRGRGEQYFGPGTRLTVT.

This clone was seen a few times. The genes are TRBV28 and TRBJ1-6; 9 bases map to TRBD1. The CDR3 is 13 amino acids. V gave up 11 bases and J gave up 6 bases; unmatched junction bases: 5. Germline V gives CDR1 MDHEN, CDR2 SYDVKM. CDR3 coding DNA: TGTGCCGCAGGGACAGGGTTTAATTCACCCCTCCACTTT. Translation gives CAAGTGFNSPLHF.

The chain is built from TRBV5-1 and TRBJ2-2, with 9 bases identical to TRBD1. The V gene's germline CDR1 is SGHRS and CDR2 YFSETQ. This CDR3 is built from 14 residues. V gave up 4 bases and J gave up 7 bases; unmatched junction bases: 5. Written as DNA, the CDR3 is TGCGCCAGCAGCGAGGGACAGGGAAGCGGGGAGCTGTTTTTT. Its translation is CASSEGQGSGELFF.

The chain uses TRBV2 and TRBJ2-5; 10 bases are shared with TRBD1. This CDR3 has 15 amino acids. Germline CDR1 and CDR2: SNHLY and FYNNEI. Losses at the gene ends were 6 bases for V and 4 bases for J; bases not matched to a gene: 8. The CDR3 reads CASRIRQGARETQYF. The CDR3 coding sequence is TGTGCCAGCAGGATAAGACAGGGGGCGCGAGAGACCCAGTACTTC.

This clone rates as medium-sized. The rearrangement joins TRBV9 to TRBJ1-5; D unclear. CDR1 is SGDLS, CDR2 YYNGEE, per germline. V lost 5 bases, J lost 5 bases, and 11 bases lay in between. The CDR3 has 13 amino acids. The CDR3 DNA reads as TGTGCCAGCAGGAGTCCTCCACATCAGCCCCAGCATTTT. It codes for CASRSPPHQPQHF. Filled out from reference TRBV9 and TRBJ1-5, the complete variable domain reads DSGVTQTPKHLITATGQRVTLRCSPRSGDLSVYWYQQSLDQGLQFLIQYYNGEERAKGNILERFSAQQFPDLHSELNLSSLELGDSALYFCASRSPPHQPQHFGDGTRLSIL.

The CDR3 protein is CASSRDSFSYEQYF. The CDR3, as DNA: TGTGCCAGCAGCCGGGACAGCTTCTCCTACGAGCAGTACTTC. The V and J genes are TRBV7-9 and TRBJ2-7; 7 bases agree with TRBD1. The CDR3 consists of 14 residues. J gave up 0 bases and V 5 bases, and 4 bases lay outside the gene matches. Germline V gives CDR1 SEHNR, CDR2 FQNEAQ (reference sequence).

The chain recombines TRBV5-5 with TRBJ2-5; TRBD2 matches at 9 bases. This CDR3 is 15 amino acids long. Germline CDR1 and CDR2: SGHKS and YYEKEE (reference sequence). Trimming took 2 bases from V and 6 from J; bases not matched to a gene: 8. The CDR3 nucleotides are TGTGCCAGCAGCTTAGGGGCGGGAGGGCCGAAGACCCAGTACTTC. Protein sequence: CASSLGAGGPKTQYF.

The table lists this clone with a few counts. The CDR3 loop is CASSRQGVDEKLFF. For the CDR3, the DNA is TGTGCCAGCAGTAGACAGGGGGTGGATGAAAAACTGTTTTTT. The rearrangement links TRBV27 to TRBJ1-4, with 9 bases aligning to TRBD1. CDR1 and CDR2 (germline): MNHEY, SMNVEV (reference sequence). Trimming removed 5 bases from V and 6 bases from J; junction bases left unmatched: 4. The CDR3 is 14 amino acids.

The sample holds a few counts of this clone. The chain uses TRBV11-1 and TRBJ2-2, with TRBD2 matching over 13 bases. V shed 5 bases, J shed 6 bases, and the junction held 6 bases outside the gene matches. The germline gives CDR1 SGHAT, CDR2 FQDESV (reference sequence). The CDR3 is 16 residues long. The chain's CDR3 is CASSPPLAGGPGELFF. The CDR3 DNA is TGTGCCAGCAGCCCCCCACTAGCGGGGGGGCCCGGGGAGCTGTTTTTT. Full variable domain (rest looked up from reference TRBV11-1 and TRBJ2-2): EAEVAQSPRYKITEKSQAVAFWCDPISGHATLYWYRQILGQGPELLVQFQDESVVDDSQLPKDRFSAERLKGVDSTLKIQPAELGDSAMYLCASSPPLAGGPGELFFGEGSRLTVL.

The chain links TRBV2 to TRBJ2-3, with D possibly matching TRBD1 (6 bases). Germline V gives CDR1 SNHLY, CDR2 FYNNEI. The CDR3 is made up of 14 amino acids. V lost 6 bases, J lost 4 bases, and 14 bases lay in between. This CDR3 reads CASRTGTDSDTQYF. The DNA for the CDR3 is TGTGCCAGCAGGACAGGAACAGACTCAGATACGCAGTATTTT.

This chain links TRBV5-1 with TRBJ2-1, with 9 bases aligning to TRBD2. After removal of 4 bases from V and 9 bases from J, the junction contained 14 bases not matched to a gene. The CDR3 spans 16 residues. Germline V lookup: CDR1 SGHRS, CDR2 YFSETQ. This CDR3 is CASSPLIGGRGSEQFF. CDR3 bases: TGCGCCAGCAGCCCCTTAATAGGCGGGAGGGGGTCTGAGCAGTTCTTC.

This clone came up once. The CDR3: CATLGLGNTEAFF. In nucleotides, the CDR3 is TGTGCCACCCTAGGACTGGGAAACACTGAAGCTTTCTTT. The rearrangement uses TRBV19 and TRBJ1-1; D call uncertain. The CDR3 length is 13 residues. With 10 bases removed from V and 2 bases from J, the gap between germline ends came to 14 bases. Looked up from germline, CDR1 is LNHDA and CDR2 is SQIVND (reference sequence).

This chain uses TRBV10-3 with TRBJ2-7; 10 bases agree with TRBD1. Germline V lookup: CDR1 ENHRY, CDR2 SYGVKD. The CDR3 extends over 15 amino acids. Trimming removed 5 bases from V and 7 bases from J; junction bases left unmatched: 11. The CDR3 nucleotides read TGTGCCATCAGTCACGCGGGACAGGGGCTGGGGGAGCAGTACTTC. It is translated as CAISHAGQGLGEQYF.

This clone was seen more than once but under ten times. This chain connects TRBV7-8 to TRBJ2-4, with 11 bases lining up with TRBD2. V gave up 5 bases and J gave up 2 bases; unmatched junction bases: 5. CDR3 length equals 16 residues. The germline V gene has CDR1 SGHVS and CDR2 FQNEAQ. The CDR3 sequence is CASSGQTSGTKNIQYF. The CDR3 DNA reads TGTGCCAGCAGCGGGCAGACTAGCGGGACCAAAAACATTCAGTACTTC.

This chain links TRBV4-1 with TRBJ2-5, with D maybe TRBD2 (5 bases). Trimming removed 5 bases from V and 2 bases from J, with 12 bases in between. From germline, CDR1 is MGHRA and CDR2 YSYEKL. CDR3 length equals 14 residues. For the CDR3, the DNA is TGCGCCAGCAGCGAACGGACTCATCAAGAGACCCAGTACTTC. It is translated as CASSERTHQETQYF.

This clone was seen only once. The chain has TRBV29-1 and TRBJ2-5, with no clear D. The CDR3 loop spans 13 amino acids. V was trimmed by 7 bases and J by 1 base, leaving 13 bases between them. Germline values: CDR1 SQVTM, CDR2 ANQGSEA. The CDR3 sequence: CSGESPTQETQYF. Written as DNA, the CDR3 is TGCAGCGGTGAGAGTCCCACCCAAGAGACCCAGTACTTC.

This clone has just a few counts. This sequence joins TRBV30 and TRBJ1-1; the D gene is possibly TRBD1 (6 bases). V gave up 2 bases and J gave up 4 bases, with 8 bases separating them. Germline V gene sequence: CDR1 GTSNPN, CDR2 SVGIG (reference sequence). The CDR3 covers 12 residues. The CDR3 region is CAWSIQGTEAFF. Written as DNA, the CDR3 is TGTGCCTGGAGTATACAGGGCACTGAAGCTTTCTTT.